The rows below give T cell receptor beta chains drawn from one sample of a study of cytomegalovirus exposure and HLA in healthy donors. TCRdb keeps only in-frame clones here, not all; method: immunoSEQ multiplex PCR. The repertoire holds roughly 92,000 clones, with 65% to 90% as singletons. The sample comprised PBMCs. These receptors all stem from a woman aged 70-85 years in good health and CMV-seropositive. Each CDR3 is given with its conserved first and last residue. The D gene is left open where the match is weak. Size values are once, few and many counts, or a class for expanded clones, and some rows have none.

>TRBJ2-7|TRBV27|-|TRBD1
CASSPGGQGKNEQYF
TGTGCCAGCAGTCCTGGGGGACAGGGCAAAAACGAGCAGTACTTC
>TRBJ2-7|TRBV7-2|-|-
CASSSLWTYEQYF
TGTGCCAGCAGCTCTCTATGGACTTACGAGCAGTACTTC
>TRBJ2-7|TRBV19|-|-
CASSPPTVPYEQYF
TGTGCCAGTAGTCCCCCGACAGTACCCTACGAGCAGTACTTC
>TRBJ1-2|TRBV28|-|-
CASSSIRGGGYTF
TGTGCCAGCAGTTCCATCCGGGGGGGTGGCTACACCTTC
>TRBJ2-1|TRBV19|-|TRBD2
CASSIGAGVQEQFF
TGTGCCAGTAGTATTGGAGCGGGAGTGCAGGAGCAGTTCTTC
>TRBJ1-2|TRBV7-9|-|TRBD1
CASSPDRVSYGYTF
TGTGCCAGCAGCCCGGACAGGGTGTCCTATGGCTACACCTTC
>TRBJ1-6|TRBV4-3|-|-
CASSQEGQGRTPLHF
TGCGCCAGCAGCCAAGAGGGGCAGGGTAGGACACCCCTCCACTTT
>TRBJ1-1|TRBV7-2|-|-
CASSKSRGMNTEAFF
TGTGCCAGTAGCAAATCCAGGGGCATGAACACTGAAGCTTTCTTT
>TRBJ2-1|TRBV2|-|TRBD1
CASRGDRSSYNEQFF
TGTGCCAGCAGGGGGGACAGGTCCTCCTACAATGAGCAGTTCTTC
>TRBJ2-1|TRBV19|once|-
CASSIFTVSSYNEQFF
TGTGCCAGTAGTATTTTCACAGTAAGCTCCTACAATGAGCAGTTCTTC
>TRBJ2-1|TRBV27|-|TRBD2
CASSRGTSGSTYNEQFF
TGTGCCAGCAGCCGCGGGACTAGCGGGTCCACCTACAATGAGCAGTTCTTC
>TRBJ1-1|TRBV30|-|-
CAWSGEIEAFF
TGTGCCTGGAGTGGCGAAATTGAAGCTTTCTTT
>TRBJ1-3|TRBV15|-|-
CATSRDRASGNTIYF
TGTGCCACCAGCAGAGACAGGGCCTCTGGAAACACCATATATTTT
>TRBJ2-7|TRBV9|-|TRBD2
CASSVDGTSYFEQYF
TGTGCCAGCAGCGTAGATGGGACTAGTTACTTCGAGCAGTACTTC
>TRBJ1-5|TRBV28|-|TRBD1
CASSVRQGVNNQPQHF
TGTGCCAGCAGTGTCAGACAGGGGGTTAACAATCAGCCCCAGCATTTT
>TRBJ2-6|TRBV27|-|-
CASSLSGANVLTF
TGTGCCAGCAGTCTTTCCGGGGCCAACGTCCTGACTTTC
>TRBJ2-1|TRBV10-1|-|TRBD2
CASSVLAGGPDNEQFF
TGCGCCAGCAGTGTACTAGCGGGAGGGCCGGATAATGAGCAGTTCTTC
>TRBJ2-7|TRBV11-2|once|TRBD2
CASSLVPRSPSGREQYF
TGTGCCAGCAGCTTAGTCCCCCGAAGCCCTAGCGGGAGGGAGCAGTACTTC
>TRBJ1-1|TRBV6-5|-|-
CASTEGESTEAFF
TGTGCCAGCACCGAGGGTGAGAGCACTGAAGCTTTCTTT
>TRBJ2-1|TRBV7-2|-|-
CASSPQRSGGNEQFF
TGTGCCAGCAGCCCCCAGAGATCTGGGGGGAATGAGCAGTTCTTC
>TRBJ2-6|TRBV4-2|-|-
CASSRAGAGVYGANVLTF
TGTGCCAGCAGCCGAGCAGGGGCCGGGGTTTACGGGGCCAACGTCCTGACTTTC
>TRBJ2-1|TRBV7-9|-|TRBD2
CASSVDGWASGSNEQFF
TGTGCCAGCAGCGTAGACGGTTGGGCTAGCGGGAGCAATGAGCAGTTCTTC
>TRBJ2-3|TRBV1|-|-
CTSNFQRVTDTQYF
TGCACCAGCAATTTCCAGCGGGTCACAGATACGCAGTATTTT